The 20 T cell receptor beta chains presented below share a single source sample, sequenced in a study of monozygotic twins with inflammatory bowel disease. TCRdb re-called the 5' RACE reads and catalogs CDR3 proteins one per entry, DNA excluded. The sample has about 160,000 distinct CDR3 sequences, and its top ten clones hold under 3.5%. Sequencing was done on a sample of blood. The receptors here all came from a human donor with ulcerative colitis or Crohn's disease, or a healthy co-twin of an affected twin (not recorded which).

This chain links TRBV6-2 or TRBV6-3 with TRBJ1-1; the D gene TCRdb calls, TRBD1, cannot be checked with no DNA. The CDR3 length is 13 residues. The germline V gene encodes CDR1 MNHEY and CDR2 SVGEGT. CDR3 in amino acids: CASSPDYNTEAFF.

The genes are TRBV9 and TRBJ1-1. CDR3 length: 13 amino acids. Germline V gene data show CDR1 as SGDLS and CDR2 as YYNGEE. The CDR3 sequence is CASSVVGGIEAFF.

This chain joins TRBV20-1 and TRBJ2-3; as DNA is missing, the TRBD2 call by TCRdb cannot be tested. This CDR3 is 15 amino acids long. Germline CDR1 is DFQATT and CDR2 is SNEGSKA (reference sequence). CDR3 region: CSAARRSGRTDTQYF.

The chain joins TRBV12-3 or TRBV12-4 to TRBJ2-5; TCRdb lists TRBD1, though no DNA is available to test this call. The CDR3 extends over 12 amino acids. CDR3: CASSLQGETQYF.

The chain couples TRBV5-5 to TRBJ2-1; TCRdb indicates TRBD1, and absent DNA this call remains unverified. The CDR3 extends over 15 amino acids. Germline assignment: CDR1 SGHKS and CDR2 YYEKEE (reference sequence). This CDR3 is CASSLRQGTYNEQFF.

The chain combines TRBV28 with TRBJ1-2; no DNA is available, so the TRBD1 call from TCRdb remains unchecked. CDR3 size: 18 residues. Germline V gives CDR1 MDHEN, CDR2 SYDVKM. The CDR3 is CASSLSPFSGTGIYGYTF.

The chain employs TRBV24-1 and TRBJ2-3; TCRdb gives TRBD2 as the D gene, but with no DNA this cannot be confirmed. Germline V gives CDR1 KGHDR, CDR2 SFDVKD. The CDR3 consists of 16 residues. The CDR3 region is CATSDLAGGPGDTQYF.

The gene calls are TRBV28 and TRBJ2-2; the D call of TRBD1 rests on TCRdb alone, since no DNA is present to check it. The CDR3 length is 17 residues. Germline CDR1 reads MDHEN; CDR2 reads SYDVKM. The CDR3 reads CASRRPPTGGRTGELFF.

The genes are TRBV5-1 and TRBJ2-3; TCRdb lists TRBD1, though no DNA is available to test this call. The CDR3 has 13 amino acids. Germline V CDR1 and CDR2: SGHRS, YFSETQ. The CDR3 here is CASSSTVADTQYF.

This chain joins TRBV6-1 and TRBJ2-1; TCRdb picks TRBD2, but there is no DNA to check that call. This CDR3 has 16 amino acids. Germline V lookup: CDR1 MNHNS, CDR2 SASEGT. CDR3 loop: CASSRLDASSYNEQFF.

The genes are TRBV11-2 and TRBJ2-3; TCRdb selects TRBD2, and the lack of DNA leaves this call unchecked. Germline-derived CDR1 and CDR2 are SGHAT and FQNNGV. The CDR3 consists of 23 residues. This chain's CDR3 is CASSLDLKGLTSGRKFGTDTQYF.

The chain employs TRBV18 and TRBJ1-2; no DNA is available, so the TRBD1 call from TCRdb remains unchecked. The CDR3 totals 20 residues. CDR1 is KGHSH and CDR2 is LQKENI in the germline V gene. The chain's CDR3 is CASSPSPIRQTSLANYGYTF.

CDR3 region: CASSFSRLAGYTDTQYF. This chain links TRBV27 with TRBJ2-3; TCRdb designates TRBD2, a call that cannot be tested without DNA. The CDR3 spans 17 residues. Germline CDR1 MNHEY, CDR2 SMNVEV (reference sequence).

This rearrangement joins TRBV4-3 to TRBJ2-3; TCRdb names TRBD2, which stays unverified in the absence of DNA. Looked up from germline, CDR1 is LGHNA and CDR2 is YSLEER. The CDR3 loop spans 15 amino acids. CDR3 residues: CASSQDGSSGGTQYF.

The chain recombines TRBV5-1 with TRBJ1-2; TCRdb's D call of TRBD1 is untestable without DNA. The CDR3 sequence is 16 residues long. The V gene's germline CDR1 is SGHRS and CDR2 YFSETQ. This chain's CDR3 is CASSLARTGALVGYTF. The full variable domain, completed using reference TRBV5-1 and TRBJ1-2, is KAGVTQTPRYLIKTRGQQVTLSCSPISGHRSVSWYQQTPGQGLQFLFEYFSETQRNKGNFPGRFSGRQFSNSRSEMNVSTLELGDSALYLCASSLARTGALVGYTFGSGTRLTVV.

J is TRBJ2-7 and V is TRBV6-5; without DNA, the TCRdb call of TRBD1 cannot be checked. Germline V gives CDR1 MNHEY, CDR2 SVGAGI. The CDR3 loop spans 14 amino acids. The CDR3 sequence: CASSFRRGVGEQYF.

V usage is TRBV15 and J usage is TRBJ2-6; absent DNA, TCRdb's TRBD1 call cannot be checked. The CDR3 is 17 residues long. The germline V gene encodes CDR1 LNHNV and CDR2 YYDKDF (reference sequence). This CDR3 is CATSSGTTDSGANVLTF.

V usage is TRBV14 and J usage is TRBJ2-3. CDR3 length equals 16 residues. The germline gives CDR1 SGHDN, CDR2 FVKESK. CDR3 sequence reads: CASSQDLSGGTDTQYF. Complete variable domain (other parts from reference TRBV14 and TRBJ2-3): EAGVTQFPSHSVIEKGQTVTLRCDPISGHDNLYWYRRVMGKEIKFLLHFVKESKQDESGMPNNRFLAERTGGTYSTLKVQPAELEDSGVYFCASSQDLSGGTDTQYFGPGTRLTVL.

The CDR3 sequence is CASSSDRGRAYEQYF. The V and J genes are TRBV21-1 and TRBJ2-7; TCRdb selects TRBD1, and the lack of DNA leaves this call unchecked. TRBV21-1 is a pseudogene. The CDR3 sequence is 15 residues long.

This chain's CDR3 is CASSRTGDEAFF. The gene calls are TRBV12-3 or TRBV12-4 and TRBJ1-1; without DNA, the TCRdb call of TRBD1 cannot be checked. The CDR3 spans 12 residues.